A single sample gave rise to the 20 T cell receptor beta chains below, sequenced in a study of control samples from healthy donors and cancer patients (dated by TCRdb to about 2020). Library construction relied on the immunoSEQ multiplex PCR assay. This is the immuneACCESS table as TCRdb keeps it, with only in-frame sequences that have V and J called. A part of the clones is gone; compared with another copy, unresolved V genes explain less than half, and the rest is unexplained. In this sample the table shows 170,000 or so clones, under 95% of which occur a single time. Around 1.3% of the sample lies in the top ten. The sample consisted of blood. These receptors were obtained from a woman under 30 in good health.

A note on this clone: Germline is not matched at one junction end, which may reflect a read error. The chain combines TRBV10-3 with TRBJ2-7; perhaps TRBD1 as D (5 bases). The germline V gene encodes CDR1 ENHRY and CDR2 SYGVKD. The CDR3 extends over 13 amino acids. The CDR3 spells CAVRESLGYEQYF. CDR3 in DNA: TGTGCCGTCAGGGAATCCTTGGGCTACGAGCAGTACTTC.

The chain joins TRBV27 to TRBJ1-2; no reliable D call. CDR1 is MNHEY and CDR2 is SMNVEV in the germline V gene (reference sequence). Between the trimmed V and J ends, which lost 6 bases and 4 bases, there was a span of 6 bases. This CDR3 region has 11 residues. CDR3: CASSGAYGYTF. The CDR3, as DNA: TGTGCCAGCAGCGGAGCCTATGGCTACACCTTC.

The CDR3: CATPRPDTYEQYF. The CDR3, as DNA: TGTGCCACTCCGCGGCCGGATACCTACGAGCAGTACTTC. The gene calls are TRBV21-1 and TRBJ2-7; the table gives TRBD2 as D, unverified against the DNA. TRBV21-1 is a known pseudogene. The CDR3 totals 13 residues.

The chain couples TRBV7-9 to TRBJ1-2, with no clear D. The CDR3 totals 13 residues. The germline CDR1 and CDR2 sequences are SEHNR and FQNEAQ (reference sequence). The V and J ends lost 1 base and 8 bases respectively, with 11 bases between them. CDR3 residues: CASSLDGGKGYTF. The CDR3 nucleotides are TGTGCCAGCAGCTTAGATGGCGGGAAGGGCTACACCTTC.

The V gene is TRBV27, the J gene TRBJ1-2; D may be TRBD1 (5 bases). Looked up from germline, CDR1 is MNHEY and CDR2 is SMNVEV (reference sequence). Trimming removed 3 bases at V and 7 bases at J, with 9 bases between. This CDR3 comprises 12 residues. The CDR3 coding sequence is TGTGCCAGCAGTTTGTCAGGGACTGGCTACACCTTC. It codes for CASSLSGTGYTF.

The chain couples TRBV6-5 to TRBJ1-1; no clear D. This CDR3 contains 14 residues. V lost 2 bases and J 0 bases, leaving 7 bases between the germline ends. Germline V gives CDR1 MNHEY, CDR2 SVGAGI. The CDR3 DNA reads TGTGCCAGCAGTTACAACAACATGAACACTGAAGCTTTCTTT. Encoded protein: CASSYNNMNTEAFF.

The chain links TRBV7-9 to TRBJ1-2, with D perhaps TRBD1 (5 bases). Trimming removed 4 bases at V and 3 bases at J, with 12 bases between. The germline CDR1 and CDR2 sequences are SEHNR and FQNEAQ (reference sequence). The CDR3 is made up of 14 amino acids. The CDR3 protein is CASSSLRDDYGYTF. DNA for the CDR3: TGTGCCAGCAGCTCTCTCAGGGATGACTATGGCTACACCTTC.

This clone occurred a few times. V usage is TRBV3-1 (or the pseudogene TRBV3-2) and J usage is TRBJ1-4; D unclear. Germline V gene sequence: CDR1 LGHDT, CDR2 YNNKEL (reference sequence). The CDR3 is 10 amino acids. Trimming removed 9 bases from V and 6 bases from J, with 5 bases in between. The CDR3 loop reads CARLDEKLFF. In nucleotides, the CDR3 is TGTGCCAGATTAGATGAAAAACTGTTTTTT.

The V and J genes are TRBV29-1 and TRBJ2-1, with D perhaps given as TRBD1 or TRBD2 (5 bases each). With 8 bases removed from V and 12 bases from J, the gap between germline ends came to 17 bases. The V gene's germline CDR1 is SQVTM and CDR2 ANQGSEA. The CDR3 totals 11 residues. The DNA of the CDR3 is TGCAGCTTGCGCAGGGACCAGCTGCAGTTCTTC. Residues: CSLRRDQLQFF.

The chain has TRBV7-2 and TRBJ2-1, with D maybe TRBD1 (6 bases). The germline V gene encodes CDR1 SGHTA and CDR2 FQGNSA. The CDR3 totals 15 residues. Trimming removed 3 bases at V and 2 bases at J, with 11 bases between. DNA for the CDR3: TGTGCCAGCAGCTTTGGGGGCGAACCCTACAATGAGCAGTTCTTC. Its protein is CASSFGGEPYNEQFF.

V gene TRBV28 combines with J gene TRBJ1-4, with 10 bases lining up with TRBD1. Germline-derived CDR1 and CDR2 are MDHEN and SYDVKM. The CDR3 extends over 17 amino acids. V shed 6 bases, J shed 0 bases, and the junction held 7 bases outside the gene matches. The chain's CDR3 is CASSFSGTGATNEKLFF. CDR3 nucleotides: TGTGCCAGCAGCTTTTCTGGGACAGGGGCAACTAATGAAAAACTGTTTTTT.

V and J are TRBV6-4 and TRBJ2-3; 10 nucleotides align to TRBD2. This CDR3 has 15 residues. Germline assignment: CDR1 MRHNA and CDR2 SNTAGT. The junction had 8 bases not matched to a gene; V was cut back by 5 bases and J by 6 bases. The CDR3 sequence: CASSYERGGVDTQYF. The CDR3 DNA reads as TGTGCCAGCAGTTATGAGCGGGGGGGAGTTGATACGCAGTATTTT.

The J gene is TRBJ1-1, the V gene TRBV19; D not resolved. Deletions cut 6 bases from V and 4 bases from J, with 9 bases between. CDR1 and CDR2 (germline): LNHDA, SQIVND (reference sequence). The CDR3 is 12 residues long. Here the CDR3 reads CASSWVGTEAFF. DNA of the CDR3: TGTGCCAGTAGCTGGGTGGGCACTGAAGCTTTCTTT.

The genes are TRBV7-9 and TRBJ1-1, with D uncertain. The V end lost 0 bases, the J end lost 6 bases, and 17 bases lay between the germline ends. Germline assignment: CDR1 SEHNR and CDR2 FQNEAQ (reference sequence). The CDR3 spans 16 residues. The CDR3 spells CASSLAPAAARSEAFF. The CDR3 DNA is TGTGCCAGCAGCTTAGCGCCGGCAGCGGCCCGCTCTGAAGCTTTCTTT.

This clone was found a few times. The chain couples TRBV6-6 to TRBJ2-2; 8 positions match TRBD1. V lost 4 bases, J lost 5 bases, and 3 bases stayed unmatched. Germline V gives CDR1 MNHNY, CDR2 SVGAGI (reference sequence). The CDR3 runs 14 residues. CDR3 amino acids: CASSFGQGTGELFF. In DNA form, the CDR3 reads TGTGCCAGCAGTTTTGGACAGGGTACCGGGGAGCTGTTTTTT.

This CDR3 is CASRVTGHSNQPQHF. The CDR3 region has the DNA TGTGCCAGCAGAGTTACAGGGCATAGCAATCAGCCCCAGCATTTT. J is TRBJ1-5 and V is TRBV6-5; D might be TRBD1 (6 bases). This CDR3 has 15 amino acids. Trimming took off 6 bases at V and 0 bases at J, with 12 bases between the two ends. Germline V CDR1 and CDR2: MNHEY, SVGAGI.

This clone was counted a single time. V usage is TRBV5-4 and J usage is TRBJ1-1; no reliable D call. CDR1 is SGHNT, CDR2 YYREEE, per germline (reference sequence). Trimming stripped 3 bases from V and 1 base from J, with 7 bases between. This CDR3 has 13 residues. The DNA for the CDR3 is TGTGCCAGCAGCTCCCCGGGGAACACTGAAGCTTTCTTT. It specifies CASSSPGNTEAFF.

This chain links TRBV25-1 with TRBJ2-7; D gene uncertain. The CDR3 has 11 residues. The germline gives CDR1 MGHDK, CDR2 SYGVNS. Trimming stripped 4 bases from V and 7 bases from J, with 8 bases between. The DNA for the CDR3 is TGTGCCAGCAGTGGCTACAATGAGCAGTACTTC. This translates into CASSGYNEQYF.

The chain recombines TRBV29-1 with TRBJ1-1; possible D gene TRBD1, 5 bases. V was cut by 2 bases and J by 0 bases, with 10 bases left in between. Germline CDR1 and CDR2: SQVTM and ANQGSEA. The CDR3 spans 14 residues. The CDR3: CSVERPGVNTEAFF. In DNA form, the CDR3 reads TGCAGCGTTGAACGGCCGGGGGTGAACACTGAAGCTTTCTTT.

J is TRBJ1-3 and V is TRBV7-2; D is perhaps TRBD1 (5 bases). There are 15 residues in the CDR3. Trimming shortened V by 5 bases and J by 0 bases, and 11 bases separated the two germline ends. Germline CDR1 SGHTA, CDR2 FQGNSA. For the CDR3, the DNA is TGTGCCAGCAGCCTCTCGACAGCCTCTGGAAACACCATATATTTT. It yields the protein CASSLSTASGNTIYF.